This is a list of T cell receptor beta chains from one sample in a study of graft-versus-host responses after intestinal transplantation. Antigen specificity for these receptors is unknown. Clones were sequenced by immunoSEQ multiplex PCR, and TCRdb holds only the in-frame ones, with some missing. This table holds about 86,000 clones, less than 90% found once. The sample was unstimulated CD4+ T cells sorted from spleen or lymph node cells, taken before transplant. These receptors were collected from a human donor who was the organ donor for an intestinal transplant. CDR3s include the opening cysteine and the closing phenylalanine or tryptophan. Each record gives: J gene, V gene, D gene, clone size, CDR3 protein, CDR3 DNA. The D gene is left open where the match is weak. Size is stated for part of the rows, as once, few or many counts, or as a class when the clone is expanded.

>TRBJ2-7|TRBV6-5|.|few
CASSYSRTLGYEQYF
TGTGCCAGCAGTTACTCGAGGACATTGGGGTACGAGCAGTACTTC
>TRBJ2-7|TRBV28|TRBD1|.
CANNPRDRGVFDEQYF
TGTGCCAACAACCCCCGGGACAGGGGGGTATTCGACGAGCAGTACTTC
>TRBJ2-3|TRBV5-1|TRBD2|.
CASSLLAGVDTQYF
TGCGCCAGCAGCTTGCTAGCGGGTGTCGATACGCAGTATTTT
>TRBJ2-1|TRBV4-1|.|once
CASSQAGGHPYNEQFF
TGCGCCAGCAGCCAAGCCGGGGGGCACCCCTACAATGAGCAGTTCTTC
>TRBJ2-7|TRBV7-9|TRBD2|.
CASSLGTSGRADYEQYF
TGTGCCAGCAGCTTGGGGACTAGCGGGAGGGCCGATTACGAGCAGTACTTC
>TRBJ2-2|TRBV7-3|.|.
CASSPEPSGVGELFF
TGTGCCAGCAGCCCGGAACCCTCAGGGGTCGGGGAGCTGTTTTTT
>TRBJ2-5|TRBV7-3|.|.
CASSFGAGLQETQYF
TGTGCCAGCAGCTTCGGGGCGGGACTTCAAGAGACCCAGTACTTC
>TRBJ2-3|TRBV30|TRBD2|.
CAWGLAADTQYF
TGTGCCTGGGGACTAGCAGCAGATACGCAGTATTTT
>TRBJ2-7|TRBV7-9|.|.
CASSLAGLSREQYF
TGTGCCAGCAGCTTGGCAGGGTTAAGTAGGGAGCAGTACTTC
>TRBJ2-7|TRBV4-3|.|.
CASSQLPGQGAHEQYF
TGCGCCAGCAGCCAACTCCCGGGACAAGGGGCCCACGAGCAGTACTTC
>TRBJ2-1|TRBV7-2|TRBD2|.
CASSSTSGRAVEQFF
TGTGCCAGCAGCTCAACTAGCGGGAGGGCCGTGGAGCAGTTCTTC
>TRBJ2-1|TRBV10-3|.|.
CAISPDSSREQFF
TGTGCCATCAGTCCGGACAGCTCCCGTGAGCAGTTCTTC
>TRBJ2-3|TRBV28|.|.
CASEAPPSGTTQYF
TGTGCCAGCGAAGCCCCACCGAGCGGGACAACGCAGTATTTT
>TRBJ1-1|TRBV7-8|.|.
CASSLARNTEAFF
TGTGCCAGCAGCTTAGCGCGAAACACTGAAGCTTTCTTT
>TRBJ2-1|TRBV5-1|.|.
CASSGRGQRVNEQFF
TGCGCCAGCAGCGGGCGGGGTCAGCGAGTCAATGAGCAGTTCTTC
>TRBJ2-5|TRBV5-6|TRBD2|.
CASRQSGGPQETQYF
TGTGCCAGCAGACAAAGCGGGGGGCCTCAAGAGACCCAGTACTTC
>TRBJ2-7|TRBV9|TRBD1|once
CASLRGDRGPYEQYF
TGTGCCAGCTTGCGGGGGGACAGGGGCCCCTACGAGCAGTACTTC
>TRBJ1-1|TRBV30|TRBD1|few
CAWSRGSGTEAFF
TGTGCCTGGAGCAGGGGGTCGGGCACTGAAGCTTTCTTT
>TRBJ1-6|TRBV5-1|.|.
CASSLMARGYNSPLHF
TGCGCCAGCAGCTTGATGGCCAGGGGCTATAATTCACCCCTCCACTTT
>TRBJ2-5|TRBV5-6|.|.
CASSLEGVETQYF
TGTGCCAGCAGCTTGGAGGGGGTCGAGACCCAGTACTTC
>TRBJ2-1|TRBV19|TRBD2|.
CASSPGTSGNNEQFF
TGTGCCAGTAGCCCGGGAACTAGCGGTAACAATGAGCAGTTCTTC
>TRBJ2-1|TRBV7-3|.|.
CASSQMRHGYNEQFF
TGTGCCAGCAGCCAGATGCGACACGGCTACAATGAGCAGTTCTTC
>TRBJ2-1|TRBV9|TRBD2|once
CASSQSGPSGPQFF
TGTGCCAGCAGCCAATCAGGCCCTAGCGGACCTCAGTTCTTC
>TRBJ1-6|TRBV6-5|.|.
CASSYTGGNSPLHF
TGTGCCAGCAGTTACACCGGAGGCAATTCACCCCTCCACTTT
>TRBJ1-1|TRBV10-3|.|.
CAISVGAGKAFF
TGTGCCATCAGTGTAGGGGCAGGGAAGGCTTTCTTT
>TRBJ2-1|TRBV7-3|.|.
CASSLDSVDEQFF
TGTGCCAGCAGCTTAGATTCAGTCGATGAGCAGTTCTTC
>TRBJ1-1|TRBV7-8|TRBD1|.
CASSSTGAGTEAFF
TGTGCCAGCAGCTCAACAGGGGCCGGAACTGAAGCTTTCTTT
>TRBJ1-5|TRBV6-6|.|once
CASYIGGGPVPQHF
TGTGCCAGCTATATAGGGGGGGGGCCGGTGCCCCAGCATTTT
>TRBJ1-3|TRBV5-1|TRBD1|.
CASSLGRDSLGNTIYF
TGCGCCAGCAGCTTAGGCCGGGACAGCCTTGGAAACACCATATATTTT
>TRBJ1-2|TRBV2|TRBD1|.
CASVGQGRGANYGYTF
TGTGCCAGCGTTGGACAGGGAAGGGGAGCTAACTATGGCTACACCTTC
>TRBJ2-1|TRBV6-6|.|once
CASSYIRGNEQFF
TGTGCCAGCAGTTACATAAGGGGCAATGAGCAGTTCTTC
>TRBJ1-1|TRBV30|TRBD1|.
CARDRGLVGTEAFF
TGTGCCCGGGACAGGGGCCTAGTGGGCACTGAAGCTTTCTTT
>TRBJ2-3|TRBV6-1|.|.
CASSGQHTDTQYF
TGTGCCAGCAGCGGACAGCACACAGATACGCAGTATTTT
>TRBJ1-3|TRBV19|TRBD1|.
CASRTGQGGNTIYF
TGTGCCAGTAGGACGGGACAGGGAGGAAACACCATATATTTT
>TRBJ2-3|TRBV5-1|TRBD1|.
CASSRRTGSYADTQYF
TGCGCCAGCAGCAGAAGGACAGGGAGTTACGCAGATACGCAGTATTTT
>TRBJ1-2|TRBV11-3|.|.
CASSLNGEEDYGYTF
TGTGCCAGCAGCTTAAACGGGGAGGAAGACTATGGCTACACCTTC
>TRBJ2-3|TRBV14|TRBD2|.
CASSLSGTSGRAMKYF
TGTGCCAGCAGCCTATCCGGGACTAGCGGGAGGGCCATGAAGTATTTT
>TRBJ2-3|TRBV6-5|TRBD2|.
CASSQRESTDTQYF
TGTGCCAGCAGTCAGCGGGAGAGCACAGATACGCAGTATTTT
>TRBJ1-4|TRBV10-3|.|.
CAISPGPGGEKLFF
TGTGCCATCAGCCCAGGTCCTGGGGGGGAAAAACTGTTTTTT
>TRBJ2-1|TRBV7-3|TRBD1|.
CASSLGQGNEQFF
TGTGCCAGCAGCCTGGGACAGGGCAATGAGCAGTTCTTC
>TRBJ2-3|TRBV4-3|.|few
CASSQENGGDRNTQYF
TGCGCCAGCAGCCAAGAGAACGGGGGAGACCGAAATACGCAGTATTTT
>TRBJ2-4|TRBV5-6|TRBD1|.
CASSTRQGRVYF
TGTGCCAGCAGCACCAGACAGGGCCGGGTGTACTTC